This paragraph covers one T cell receptor beta chain sequence. The antigen is unknown. With 3 bases removed from V and 7 bases from J, the gap between germline ends came to 15 bases. Germline V CDR1 and CDR2: LGHDT, YNNKEL (reference sequence). The CDR3 consists of 15 residues. This sample was taken from a study of T cell responses to AZD1222 COVID-19 vaccine. Points from the study as a whole: In a largely white British group with more females than males, clonal diversity was possibly underestimated. Nearly half of spike-specific TCRs reportedly target variant regions that are unmutated in the B.1.351 and B.1.1.7 variants. Spike-specific TCR breadth and depth grew following two AZD1222 doses.

Sequencing was performed with immunoSEQ multiplex PCR; in TCRdb, only in-frame clones are kept and a portion is missing. This sample yields approximately 100,000 clones, of which roughly nine tenths are seen a single time; about 15% belongs to the top ten. V usage is TRBV3-1 (or the pseudogene TRBV3-2) and J usage is TRBJ1-4; D call uncertain. Material: peripheral blood, obtained on day 0 of AZD1222 vaccination. The sequence was collected from an adult in good health. The chain's CDR3 is CASSHPSRGGEKLFF. The CDR3 nucleotides read TGTGCCAGCAGCCACCCCTCCCGGGGTGGTGAAAAACTGTTTTTT.